This TCR beta chain was identified during a study of beta chain features in type 1 diabetes. The study's findings and limits: In the patient group, naive, central memory and Treg TCRB repertoires seemed more alike than in the healthy donor group.

What was sequenced were expressed TCRB transcripts, since all of the isolated RNA had been reverse transcribed. Deep immunoSEQ sequencing covered naive, central memory and regulatory T cell samples. TCRdb's copy holds only in-frame clones and misses some; the assay was immunoSEQ multiplex PCR. In the table there are around 300,000 clones, 7.5% to 9.5% of which are singletons. Germline assignment: CDR1 MNHEY and CDR2 SVGAGI. V lost 6 bases, J lost 0 bases, and 14 bases lay in between. This CDR3 spans 15 amino acids. Comment on this clone: No antigen is known for it.

Sequenced material: central memory CD4+ T cells from blood. This TCR was recovered from a woman in her late teens or twenties in good health. The J gene is TRBJ1-1, the V gene TRBV6-5; D perhaps matches TRBD1 (5 bases). The CDR3 nucleotides are TGTGCCAGCAGCAGGGCAGAGCCGCTGAACACTGAAGCTTTCTTT. It yields the protein CASSRAEPLNTEAFF.